This T cell receptor beta chain was obtained from a study of T cells after yellow fever vaccination. Overall study context: Preparation used SMART-Seq v4 Ultra Low Input for the low-cell-number fractions.

CDR1 is SGHRS, CDR2 YFSETQ, per germline. Trimming cost V 4 bases and J 8 bases; bases outside gene matches: 7. CDR3 length equals 14 residues. Ten or more counts support this clonotype. Its specificity is unknown. Findings of the study overall: High-abundance clonotypes from the bulk population could contaminate FACS-sorted repertoires. Weaker, the secondary response had a peak occurring faster, on day 5 versus 15.

Template switching with 5'RACE generated the TCR cDNA and added a universal primer site and UMIs. TCRdb recomputed calls from the 5' RACE reads with MiXCR, one row per CDR3 protein. The table has fewer than 150,000 distinct CDR3 sequences, roughly 8.2% seen once. The receptor was derived from a man aged 30 to 39 who received the YFV17D yellow fever vaccine. Sequences were derived from CD4+ T cells sorted from PBMCs, sampled 5 days after the yellow fever booster vaccination. V usage is TRBV5-1 and J usage is TRBJ2-1; 9 positions match TRBD2. This CDR3 is CASSPLAGRDEQFF. The CDR3 DNA reads TGCGCCAGCAGCCCCCTAGCGGGGCGGGATGAGCAGTTCTTC.